This entry lists 25 T cell receptor beta chains sequenced from one sample in a study of blood T cells in healthy people across ages. Combining a sample-barcoded 5' primer with a J-beta primer mix, a second PCR ran for roughly 6 to 11 cycles. TCRdb reprocessed the 5' RACE reads via MiXCR and lists one record per CDR3 protein. This table holds fewer than 1.5 million distinct CDR3 sequences, 42% found once. Sequenced material: blood. All receptors derive from a woman aged 18-29 years in good health.

This rearrangement joins TRBV11-2 to TRBJ2-1; TRBD2 might be the D (5 bases). Trimming took off 4 bases at V and 8 bases at J, with 24 bases between the two ends. The V gene's germline CDR1 is SGHAT and CDR2 FQNNGV. The CDR3 is made up of 17 amino acids. The CDR3 reads CASSSPGAEQTGYEQFF. The CDR3 DNA follows: TGTGCCAGCAGCTCGCCTGGAGCGGAGCAAACGGGCTATGAGCAGTTCTTC.

This chain connects TRBV2 to TRBJ2-1, with 13 bases that match TRBD2. The length of the CDR3 is 15 residues. The J segment lost 6 bases and the V segment lost 6 bases, leaving 5 bases of the junction unmatched. In germline, CDR1 is SNHLY, CDR2 FYNNEI. CDR3 nucleotides: TGTGCCAGCAGCGGGACTAGCGGGATGGGCAATGAGCAGTTCTTC. This codes for CASSGTSGMGNEQFF.

This rearrangement joins TRBV19 to TRBJ2-3; no clear D. CDR1 and CDR2 from the germline V gene are LNHDA and SQIVND (reference sequence). V was cut by 7 bases and J by 5 bases, with 16 bases left in between. The CDR3 loop spans 14 amino acids. CDR3 region: CASNHDPGEDTQYF. The CDR3 nucleotides are TGTGCCAGTAATCACGACCCGGGCGAAGATACGCAGTATTTT. The variable domain in full, completed from reference TRBV19 and TRBJ2-3, reads DGGITQSPKYLFRKEGQNVTLSCEQNLNHDAMYWYRQDPGQGLRLIYYSQIVNDFQKGDIAEGYSVSREKKESFPLTVTSAQKNPTAFYLCASNHDPGEDTQYFGPGTRLTVL.

The chain carries TRBV2 and TRBJ1-4; 7 positions agree with TRBD1. V lost 4 bases and J lost 8; bases outside the gene matches: 10. Germline lookup yields CDR1 SNHLY and CDR2 FYNNEI. This CDR3 is 15 amino acids long. The CDR3 loop reads CASSGPGGIAEKLFF. DNA for the CDR3: TGTGCCAGCAGTGGACCAGGGGGGATTGCCGAAAAACTGTTTTTT.

In its sample, this clonotype was seen a few times. The chain employs TRBV20-1 and TRBJ2-7, with 13 nucleotides matching TRBD2. V was pared by 5 bases and J by 0 bases, with 7 bases of the junction left unmatched. Per germline, CDR1 DFQATT and CDR2 SNEGSKA (reference sequence). The CDR3 is 16 residues long. The CDR3 reads CSAELAGGASSYEQYF. The CDR3 region has the DNA TGCAGTGCTGAACTAGCGGGAGGGGCGAGCTCCTACGAGCAGTACTTC.

The rearrangement uses TRBV7-9 and TRBJ1-5; perhaps TRBD1 as D (5 bases). The CDR3 contains 16 residues. CDR1 SEHNR and CDR2 FQNEAQ come from the germline V gene (reference sequence). The V end was cut by 5 bases, the J end by 6 bases, with 20 bases between. The CDR3 DNA reads as TGTGCCAGCAGCCCTCTAGGGGCTGGGTCTAGTCAGCCCCAGCATTTT. It encodes CASSPLGAGSSQPQHF.

In this sample, this clonotype turned up once. The chain joins TRBV27 to TRBJ1-2; TRBD1 is a possible D gene (6 bases). Trimming stripped 4 bases from V and 0 bases from J, with 12 bases between. This CDR3 region has 15 residues. The germline CDR1 and CDR2 sequences are MNHEY and SMNVEV (reference sequence). DNA for the CDR3: TGTGCCAGCAGTTCTGGACAGATCACTAACTATGGCTACACCTTC. It is translated as CASSSGQITNYGYTF.

This clonotype has just one count. This chain uses TRBV30 with TRBJ1-2, with a tentative D call TRBD1 (6 bases). The germline gives CDR1 GTSNPN, CDR2 SVGIG (reference sequence). This CDR3 comprises 16 residues. Trimming cost V 4 bases and J 2 bases, with 20 bases left between them. Here the CDR3 DNA reads TGTGCCTGGACGTCGACATCAGGGGCAGGCAACTATGGCTACACCTTC. Amino acids: CAWTSTSGAGNYGYTF.

To note about this clonotype: Germline and junction disagree at one end, which may indicate a read error. This chain connects TRBV6-6 to TRBJ1-5; 8 bases match TRBD1. CDR1 MNHNY and CDR2 SVGAGI come from the germline V gene (reference sequence). The CDR3 has 15 amino acids. CDR3 sequence: CASRSDRGGNQPQHF. For the CDR3, the DNA is TGTGCCAGCAGGTCCGACAGGGGCGGCAATCAGCCTCAGCATTTT.

The chain has TRBV7-2 and TRBJ2-4; possible D gene TRBD1, 6 bases. The assigned J gene may be wrong: the sequence end matches TRBJ2-7 better. The germline V gene encodes CDR1 SGHTA and CDR2 FQGNSA. CDR3 size: 15 residues. In DNA, the CDR3 is TGTGCCAGCAGCTTAGGGTGGGGGCCAAGCTACGAGCAGTACTTC. Protein: CASSLGWGPSYEQYF.

In this sample, this clonotype turned up a few times. This chain connects TRBV7-2 to TRBJ2-3; D may match TRBD1 or TRBD2 (5 bases each). V was shortened by 6 bases and J by 0 bases, with 16 bases between the two germline ends. The V gene's germline CDR1 is SGHTA and CDR2 FQGNSA. This CDR3 is built from 16 residues. Here the CDR3 DNA reads TGTGCCAGCAGGGGCCGGGGCGGGTCTAGCACAGATACGCAGTATTTT. It specifies CASRGRGGSSTDTQYF.

The count of this clonotype is one. CDR3 bases: TGTGCCAGCAGCTCGCGGTTCGCCGAGCAGTACTTC. Its translation: CASSSRFAEQYF. The chain is built from TRBV11-1 and TRBJ2-5; the D is unclear. The DNA end favors TRBJ2-7, so the J call may be wrong. The germline gives CDR1 SGHAT, CDR2 FQDESV (reference sequence). The CDR3 runs to 12 residues.

At least ten counts were recorded for this clonotype. The chain combines TRBV7-2 with TRBJ1-1; weak D call: TRBD1 (5 bases). CDR3 length: 14 residues. Trimming removed 6 bases from V and 0 bases from J, with 11 bases in between. Germline-derived CDR1 and CDR2 are SGHTA and FQGNSA. In DNA, the CDR3 is TGTGCCAGCAGTCCGGGACGGATGAACACTGAAGCTTTCTTT. As protein: CASSPGRMNTEAFF.

V gene TRBV11-2 combines with J gene TRBJ1-1; D possibly corresponds to TRBD1 (6 bases). Trimming removed 5 bases from V and 11 bases from J, with 15 bases in between. The CDR3 covers 12 residues. From germline, CDR1 is SGHAT and CDR2 FQNNGV. The CDR3, as DNA: TGTGCCAGCAGCCCGAGGACAGTGGGCGCTTTCTTT. Translating it yields CASSPRTVGAFF.

The chain recombines TRBV12-3 or TRBV12-4 with TRBJ2-1, with TRBD2 matching over 13 bases. V dropped 5 bases and J dropped 3; count of bases not matched to a gene: 10. The CDR3 extends over 18 amino acids. The CDR3 sequence is CASSRGTSGTLGYNEQFF. The CDR3 DNA reads as TGTGCCAGCAGTCGCGGGACTAGCGGGACTCTGGGCTACAATGAGCAGTTCTTC.

This clonotype was detected a few times. The rearrangement links TRBV4-1 to TRBJ1-2; D possibly corresponds to TRBD1 (5 bases). Trimming took 4 bases from V and 2 from J, leaving 14 bases between them. Germline V gene sequence: CDR1 MGHRA, CDR2 YSYEKL. The length of the CDR3 is 15 residues. CDR3: CASSPPAGSNYGYTF. CDR3 DNA sequence: TGCGCCAGCAGCCCTCCGGCAGGGTCCAACTATGGCTACACCTTC.

Concerning this clonotype itself: A much more abundant neighbour one base away suggests this may be a read error. This chain joins TRBV4-2 and TRBJ1-2; 7 bases are shared with TRBD1. The CDR3 spans 16 residues. Germline V gene data show CDR1 as LGHNA and CDR2 as YNFKEQ. Trimming took 0 bases from V and 3 from J; bases not matched to a gene: 7. CDR3 sequence reads: CASSQDQGGRHYGYTF. The CDR3 DNA reads as TGTGCCAGCAGCCAAGATCAGGGGGGCAGACACTATGGCTACACCTTC.

This clonotype was detected a few times. This chain joins TRBV28 and TRBJ2-1; unclear D gene. V lost 4 bases and J lost 3, with 7 bases in between. Germline CDR1 is MDHEN and CDR2 is SYDVKM. This CDR3 region has 13 residues. The CDR3 DNA reads TGTGCCAGCAGTTGGGTTCACTACAATGAGCAGTTCTTC. Protein sequence: CASSWVHYNEQFF.

CDR3 bases: TGTGCCAGCAGTTTAACAGGAAAGTACGAGCAGTACTTC. As protein: CASSLTGKYEQYF. The chain is built from TRBV27 and TRBJ2-7; a weak D match, TRBD1 (5 bases). The CDR3 runs to 13 residues. Between the trimmed V and J ends, which lost 2 bases and 4 bases, there was a span of 9 bases. Germline-derived CDR1 and CDR2 are MNHEY and SMNVEV (reference sequence).

This clonotype was seen a few times. The gene calls are TRBV7-2 and TRBJ2-5; D gene unclear. The CDR3 is 17 residues long. Looked up from germline, CDR1 is SGHTA and CDR2 is FQGNSA. V was pared by 1 base and J by 11 bases, with 26 bases between. The CDR3 region has the DNA TGTGCCAGCAGCTTAGTTAACTTTCCCACCCGAAACAATGAGCAGTACTTC. Protein sequence: CASSLVNFPTRNNEQYF.

This clonotype showed up just a few times. V gene TRBV28 combines with J gene TRBJ1-5, with TRBD1 matching over 7 bases. Germline CDR1 and CDR2: MDHEN and SYDVKM. CDR3 length equals 16 residues. Germline trimming cut 4 bases from V and 6 bases from J; bases unmatched to any gene: 12. CDR3 sequence (DNA): TGTGCCAGCAGTTCCCCCCGGACAGGTAGAGGTCAGCCCCAGCATTTT. It translates to CASSSPRTGRGQPQHF.

The J gene is TRBJ2-5, the V gene TRBV20-1, with 12 nucleotides matching TRBD2. CDR3 length equals 15 residues. Trimming cost V 6 bases and J 0 bases; bases outside gene matches: 5. CDR1 is DFQATT, CDR2 SNEGSKA, per germline (reference sequence). CDR3 sequence (DNA): TGCAGTGCGGATCGACTAGCGGGGGACCAAGAGACCCAGTACTTC. This codes for CSADRLAGDQETQYF.

This clonotype showed up just a few times. The CDR3 protein is CASSQDHPVSSYNEQYF. DNA for the CDR3: TGTGCCAGCAGCCAAGATCATCCCGTATCCTCCTACAATGAGCAGTACTTC. V usage is TRBV3-1 and J usage is TRBJ2-1; D gene ambiguous. The J call could be wrong; TRBJ2-7 is a better fit for the DNA end. This CDR3 comprises 17 residues. Germline CDR1 LGHDT, CDR2 YNNKEL (reference sequence).

The chain employs TRBV9 and TRBJ2-1, with 9 bases matching TRBD2. The CDR3 runs to 15 residues. Germline assignment: CDR1 SGDLS and CDR2 YYNGEE. The junction had 7 bases not matched to a gene; V was cut back by 4 bases and J by 5 bases. This CDR3 reads CASSLSGGPHNEQFF. Here the CDR3 DNA reads TGTGCCAGCAGCCTCAGCGGGGGGCCCCACAATGAGCAGTTCTTC.

The rearrangement links TRBV20-1 to TRBJ2-1; tentative D call: TRBD2 (5 bases). The V gene lost 1 base and the J gene lost 6 bases, with 16 bases spanning the gap. The germline CDR1 and CDR2 sequences are DFQATT and SNEGSKA (reference sequence). The length of the CDR3 is 15 residues. The CDR3 DNA reads as TGCAGTGCTAGAGGCCCCCAGCGGAAGGGCAATGAGCAGTTCTTC. Translation gives CSARGPQRKGNEQFF.